Listed below are T cell receptor beta chains from one sample, sequenced in a study of blood T cell repertoires in COVID-19. The assay was immunoSEQ multiplex PCR, and TCRdb's table has in-frame clones only and misses some. The sample has approximately 330,000 clones, 80% to 90% seen once; the top ten hold approximately 10%. Material for sequencing was peripheral blood. These receptors were collected from a man in his thirties or forties with COVID-19, enrolled during active disease. CDR3s include the opening cysteine and the closing phenylalanine or tryptophan. Fields, in order: J gene, V gene, D gene, clone size, CDR3 DNA, CDR3 protein. The D gene is left open where the match is weak. Clone size is stated in some rows and not others, as once, few, many or a class when expanded.

TRBJ1-5,TRBV3-1/TRBV3-2,NA,NA,TGTGCCAGCAGCCAAGTAGGGGAGCCCCAGCATTTT,CASSQVGEPQHF
TRBJ1-1,TRBV6-2/TRBV6-3,NA,NA,TGTGCCAGCAGCTCGGGACACGAGAACACTGAAGCTTTCTTT,CASSSGHENTEAFF
TRBJ1-2,TRBV19,TRBD1,NA,TGTGCCAGTAGCATTCCGGGACAGATAAATGGCTACACCTTC,CASSIPGQINGYTF
TRBJ2-2,TRBV6-1,TRBD1,NA,TGTGCCAGCAGTGCCCGACAGGGGGCTTCCACCGGGGAGCTGTTTTTT,CASSARQGASTGELFF
TRBJ1-3,TRBV28,NA,NA,TGTGCCAGCAAAAGTCAGAAGGGAAACACCATATATTTT,CASKSQKGNTIYF
TRBJ1-5,TRBV28,TRBD1,NA,TGTGCCAGCAGCCGTCCCGGGACAGGACCCCAGCCCCAGCATTTT,CASSRPGTGPQPQHF
TRBJ2-2,TRBV28,NA,NA,TGTGCCGGCCGGCGGGACACCGGGGAGCTGTTTTTT,CAGRRDTGELFF
TRBJ2-3,TRBV28,TRBD1,once,TGTGCCAGCAGTTCCGGACAGGGGGGGACAGATACGCAGTATTTT,CASSSGQGGTDTQYF
TRBJ2-1,TRBV30,NA,once,TGTGCCTGGAGTAGGGGAATCTACAATGAGCAGTTCTTC,CAWSRGIYNEQFF
TRBJ2-1,TRBV9,TRBD2,NA,TGTGCCAGCAGCGAGGGACTAGCGGGGGGTTACAATGAGCAGTTCTTC,CASSEGLAGGYNEQFF
TRBJ1-1,TRBV14,NA,NA,TGTGCCAGCAGCCAAGCAGGGGTTACTGAAGCTTTCTTT,CASSQAGVTEAFF
TRBJ2-5,TRBV18,NA,NA,TGTGCCAGCTCACCACGGGGGCCAACTCAAGAGACCCAGTACTTC,CASSPRGPTQETQYF
TRBJ2-7,TRBV7-6,TRBD2,once,TGTGCCAGCAGCTGGATCCTGGGGCAGCGGGACTCCTACGAGCAGTACTTC,CASSWILGQRDSYEQYF
TRBJ1-2,TRBV7-2,NA,NA,TGTGCCAGCAGCTTAGCGCCAGCGGATGGCTACACCTTC,CASSLAPADGYTF
TRBJ2-1,TRBV7-9,NA,once,TGTGCCAGCAGCTTACCCTATTTGACAGAATCTTTGAATGAGCAGTTCTTC,CASSLPYLTESLNEQFF
TRBJ2-2,TRBV24-1,NA,few,TGTGCCACCAGTGAAGGGGGAGGGGAGCTGTTTTTT,CATSEGGGELFF
TRBJ2-6,TRBV6-6,NA,NA,TGTGCCAGCGAGCTAGCTCCCGGGGCCAACGTCCTGACTTTC,CASELAPGANVLTF
TRBJ1-6,TRBV19,TRBD1,NA,TGTGCCAGTAGTATGACCGTCGGACAGGGAGGGGGAGCCCTCCACTTT,CASSMTVGQGGGALHF
TRBJ2-6,TRBV28,TRBD1,once,TGTGCCAGCCGGACCGGGACAGGTGCACTCGGGGCCAACGTCCTGACTTTC,CASRTGTGALGANVLTF
TRBJ1-2,TRBV19,TRBD1,NA,TGTGCCAGTAGTACAGAGGGACAGGGGTATGGCTACACCTTC,CASSTEGQGYGYTF
TRBJ2-2,TRBV7-9,TRBD2,NA,TGTGCCAGCAGTCTAGACTCGCTAGCGGAGAAGACCGGGGAGCTGTTTTTT,CASSLDSLAEKTGELFF
TRBJ1-2,TRBV7-9,NA,NA,TGTGCCAGCAGCTTCGGGGGGTGGGATGGCTACACCTTC,CASSFGGWDGYTF
TRBJ1-6,TRBV27,TRBD1,NA,TGTGCCAGCAGTTTCAGGGGGCAAGGTTCACCCCTCCACTTT,CASSFRGQGSPLHF
TRBJ1-1,TRBV6-2/TRBV6-3,NA,NA,TGTGCCAGCAGTTACTCAGGACTAAACACTGAAGCTTTCTTT,CASSYSGLNTEAFF
TRBJ2-2,TRBV5-1,NA,NA,TGCGCCAGCAGCTTGGCAGCTAGCTCGAACACCGGGGAGCTGTTTTTT,CASSLAASSNTGELFF
TRBJ2-1,TRBV5-1,TRBD1,NA,TGCGCCAGCAGCACACGGGACAGGGGATACAATGAGCAGTTCTTC,CASSTRDRGYNEQFF
TRBJ1-5,TRBV19,NA,NA,TGTGCCAGTAGTATAGGGGGTTATGAGGCCACTAGAATAGGCAATCAGCCCCAGCATTTT,CASSIGGYEATRIGNQPQHF
TRBJ1-1,TRBV5-1,NA,NA,TGCGCCAGCAGCTTGGTTTCCAGGCCGAACACTGAAGCTTTCTTT,CASSLVSRPNTEAFF